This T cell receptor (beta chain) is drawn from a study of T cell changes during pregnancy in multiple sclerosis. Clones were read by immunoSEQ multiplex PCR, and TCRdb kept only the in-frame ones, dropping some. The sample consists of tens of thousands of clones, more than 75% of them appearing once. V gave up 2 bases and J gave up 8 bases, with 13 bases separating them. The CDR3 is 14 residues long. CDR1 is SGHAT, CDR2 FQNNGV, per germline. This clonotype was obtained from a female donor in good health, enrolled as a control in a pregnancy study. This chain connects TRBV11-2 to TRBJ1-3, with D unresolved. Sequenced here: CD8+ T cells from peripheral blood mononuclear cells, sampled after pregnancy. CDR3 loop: CASSLTLREDTIYF. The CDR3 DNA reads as TGTGCCAGCAGCTTAACCCTACGGGAAGACACCATATATTTT.